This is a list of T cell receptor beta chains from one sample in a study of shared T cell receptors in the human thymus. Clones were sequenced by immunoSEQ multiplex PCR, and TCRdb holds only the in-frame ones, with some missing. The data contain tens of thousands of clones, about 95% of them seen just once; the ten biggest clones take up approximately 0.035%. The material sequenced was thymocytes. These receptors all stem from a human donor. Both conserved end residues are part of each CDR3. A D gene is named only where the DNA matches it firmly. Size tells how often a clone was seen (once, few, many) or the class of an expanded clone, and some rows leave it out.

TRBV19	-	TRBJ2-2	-	TGTGCCAGTAAGGTCTGGGGGGAGCTGTTTTTT	CASKVWGELFF
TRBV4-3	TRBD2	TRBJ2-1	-	TGCGCCAGCAGCCAAGTTTTGCCTAGCGGGGGGGCCTCCAATGAGCAGTTCTTC	CASSQVLPSGGASNEQFF
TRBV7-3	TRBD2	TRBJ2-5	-	TGTGCCAGCAGCTTATACCCCCGGGGAGCGGGGGGGCAGGTGGTACAAGAGACCCAGTACTTC	CASSLYPRGAGGQVVQETQYF
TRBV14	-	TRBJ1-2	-	TGTGCCAGCAGCCAAGATTGGGGCGTGGGCGGCTACACCTTC	CASSQDWGVGGYTF
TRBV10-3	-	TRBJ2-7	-	TGTGCCATCAGAGACGGGGTACTAACCTACGAGCAGTACTTC	CAIRDGVLTYEQYF
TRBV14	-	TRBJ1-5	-	TGTGCCAGCAGCCAAACCAATCAGCCCCAGCATTTT	CASSQTNQPQHF
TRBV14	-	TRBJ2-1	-	TGTGCCAGCAGCGAGTATGTTGGTTCTGGCTCCTACAATGAGCAGTTCTTC	CASSEYVGSGSYNEQFF
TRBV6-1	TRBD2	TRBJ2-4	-	TGTGCCAGCAGTGACCAACCACTAGCGGGGGGAGCCAAAAACATTCAGTACTTC	CASSDQPLAGGAKNIQYF
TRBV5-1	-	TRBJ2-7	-	TGCGCCAGCAGCTTGGAGGGTGCCGAGCAGTACTTC	CASSLEGAEQYF
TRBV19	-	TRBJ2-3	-	TGTGCCAGTAGTAAAGGACAGTTCGGAAACACAGATACGCAGTATTTT	CASSKGQFGNTDTQYF
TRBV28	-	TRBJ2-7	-	TGTGCCAGCAGGCTTTCCCCCGGGACAAACTCCTACGAGCAGTACTTC	CASRLSPGTNSYEQYF
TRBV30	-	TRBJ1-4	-	TGTGCCTGGGGTCCGGGGGCTAATGAAAAACTGTTTTTT	CAWGPGANEKLFF
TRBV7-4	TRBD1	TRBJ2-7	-	TGTGCCAGCAGCCCCCTTCGCCCCGGGACAGGGAAATTACACCCCTACGAGCAGTACTTC	CASSPLRPGTGKLHPYEQYF
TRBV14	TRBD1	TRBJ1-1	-	TGTGCCAGCAGCCAAGAACGCAGGGGGAATATGAACACTGAAGCTTTCTTT	CASSQERRGNMNTEAFF
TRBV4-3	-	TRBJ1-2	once	TGCGCCAGCAGCCAACGGCAATCGCCCGCTAACTATGGCTACACCTTC	CASSQRQSPANYGYTF
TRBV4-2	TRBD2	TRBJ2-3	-	TGTGCCAGCACTCCGCCGACTAGGCGGACTAGCGGGGGGACAGATACGCAGTATTTT	CASTPPTRRTSGGTDTQYF
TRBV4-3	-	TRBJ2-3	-	TGCGCCAGCAGCCAAGTACAAACGGGGGAGGGCACAGATACGCAGTATTTT	CASSQVQTGEGTDTQYF
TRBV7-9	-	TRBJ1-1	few	TGTGCCAGCAGCTTAGACAGGGATAGCGCTTTCTTT	CASSLDRDSAFF
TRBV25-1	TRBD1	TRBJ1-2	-	TGTGCCAGCAGTAAGGACAGGGAGAACTATGGCTACACCTTC	CASSKDRENYGYTF
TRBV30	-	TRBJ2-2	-	TGTGCCTTAGAAGAGGAAAACACCGGGGAGCTGTTTTTT	CALEEENTGELFF
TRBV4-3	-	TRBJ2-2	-	TGCGCCAGCAGCCGGACGCGTGGGGGTGGTCGCACCGGGGAGCTGTTTTTT	CASSRTRGGGRTGELFF
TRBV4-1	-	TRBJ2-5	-	TGCGCCAGCAGCCAAGAGCACCGGACAGAAAAAGAGACCCAGTACTTC	CASSQEHRTEKETQYF
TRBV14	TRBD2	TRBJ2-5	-	TGTGCCAGCAGCCAAAGGCCTAGCGGGCTAGAAGAGACCCAGTACTTC	CASSQRPSGLEETQYF
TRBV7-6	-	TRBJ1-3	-	TGTGCCAGCAGCCGCATTGTGATTTCCGCCTCTGGAAACACCATATATTTT	CASSRIVISASGNTIYF
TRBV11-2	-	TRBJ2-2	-	TGTGCCAGCAGTACACCTGGGCTATACGCGAACACCGGGGAGCTGTTTTTT	CASSTPGLYANTGELFF
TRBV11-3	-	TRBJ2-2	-	TGTGCCAGCAGCACCCGGGGCGCGGGTTGCACCGGGGAGCTGTTTTTT	CASSTRGAGCTGELFF
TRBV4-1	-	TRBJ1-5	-	TGCGCCAGCAGCCAAGAGGAGGAGCTGACTAATCAGCCCCAGCATTTT	CASSQEEELTNQPQHF
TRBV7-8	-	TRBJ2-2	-	TGTGCCAGCAGCTTAGCGTTGTGGCAGGGGAACACCGGGGAGCTGTTTTTT	CASSLALWQGNTGELFF
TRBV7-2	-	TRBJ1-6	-	TGTGCCACCGATACGAGAAGCACAGGGAAACATAATTCACCCCTCCACTTT	CATDTRSTGKHNSPLHF
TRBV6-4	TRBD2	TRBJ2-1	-	TGTGCCAGCAGCCCGAATGGGAGCGGGGGGGCCAGGGATGAGCAGTTCTTC	CASSPNGSGGARDEQFF
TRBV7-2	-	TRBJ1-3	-	TGTGCCAGCAGCTTTGGGGGGCTGGGAAACACCATATATTTT	CASSFGGLGNTIYF
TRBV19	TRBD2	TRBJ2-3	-	TGTGCCAGTAGTATAGCGGGGGGGCCAGATACGCAGTATTTT	CASSIAGGPDTQYF
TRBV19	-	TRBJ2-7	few	TGTGCCAGTACCGCTAATCCAGGGTGGGAGTACGAGCAGTACTTC	CASTANPGWEYEQYF
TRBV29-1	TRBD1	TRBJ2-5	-	TGCAGCGTTTGGGACAGACAAGAGACCCAGTACTTC	CSVWDRQETQYF
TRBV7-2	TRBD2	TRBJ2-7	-	TGTGCCAGCAGCCACGAAAATGGACTAGCGGGGGGTTACTACGAGCAGTACTTC	CASSHENGLAGGYYEQYF
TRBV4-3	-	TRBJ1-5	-	TGCGCCAGCAGCCAAGATTTGGCATCTAGCAATCAGCCCCAGCATTTT	CASSQDLASSNQPQHF
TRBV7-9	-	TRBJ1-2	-	TGTGCCAGCAGCTCACGGGTTGGAGACTATGGCTACACCTTC	CASSSRVGDYGYTF
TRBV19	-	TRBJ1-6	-	TGTGCCAGTACCCTAACCGGGGGGGCTAATTCACCCCTCCACTTT	CASTLTGGANSPLHF
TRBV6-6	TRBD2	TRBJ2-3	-	TGTGCCAGCAGTTACGGAGCGGGGACCACAGATACGCAGTATTTT	CASSYGAGTTDTQYF
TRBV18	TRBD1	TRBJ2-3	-	TGTGCCAGCTCGCGGACAGGGAATACGCAGTATTTT	CASSRTGNTQYF
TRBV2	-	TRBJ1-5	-	TGTGCCAGCAGTGAAGTGGAGGGGGGTCACCAGGTCCATCAGCCCCAGCATTTT	CASSEVEGGHQVHQPQHF
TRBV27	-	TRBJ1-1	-	TGTGCCAGCAGTACCACAGGGAGTGACACTGAAGCTTTCTTT	CASSTTGSDTEAFF
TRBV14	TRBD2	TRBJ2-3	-	TGTGCCAGCAGCCAAATTCCGGGACTAAACACAGATACGCAGTATTTT	CASSQIPGLNTDTQYF
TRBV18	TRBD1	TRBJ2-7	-	TGTGCCAGCTCACCCTGGGACAGAGACAACGAGCAGTACTTC	CASSPWDRDNEQYF
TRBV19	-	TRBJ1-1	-	TGTGCCAGTAGCCCGGTTCGGGTCCCCCCAGCTTTCTTT	CASSPVRVPPAFF
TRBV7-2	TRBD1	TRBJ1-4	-	TGTGCCAGCAGCGATCGGGACAGGGGTGAAAAACTGTTTTTT	CASSDRDRGEKLFF
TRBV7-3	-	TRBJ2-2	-	TGTGCCAGCAGTTTCGGCTCGGGACCTCACACCGGGGAGCTGTTTTTT	CASSFGSGPHTGELFF
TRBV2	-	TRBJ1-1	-	TGTGCCAGCATCGGGACCGACCCTAGAGCTTTCTTT	CASIGTDPRAFF